The next 17 T cell receptor beta chains were all read from a single sample in a study of preoperative IRX-2 immunotherapy in early breast cancer. The treatment denotes: preoperative locoregional IRX-2 cytokine immunotherapy. Repertoires were generated with immunoSEQ multiplex PCR, while TCRdb's copy carries only in-frame clones and drops some. Of about 7,700 clones in the sample, around 84% were seen once. The source material was tumor tissue, sampled after IRX-2 immunotherapy. Receptor source: a human donor with breast cancer.

This chain joins TRBV6-8 and TRBJ2-7; the D is unclear. Per germline, CDR1 MNHGY and CDR2 SAAAGT. This CDR3 region has 15 residues. Between the trimmed V and J ends, which lost 6 bases and 4 bases, there was a span of 19 bases. CDR3 sequence (DNA): TGTGCCAGCAGGAGGATTTCCGGACCTTGGTACGAGCAGTACTTC. It encodes CASRRISGPWYEQYF.

The chain is built from TRBV19 and TRBJ1-2; 10 bases agree with TRBD1. This CDR3 comprises 15 residues. Trimming cost V 4 bases and J 3 bases; bases outside gene matches: 5. Germline V gene data show CDR1 as LNHDA and CDR2 as SQIVND (reference sequence). In DNA form, the CDR3 reads TGTGCCAGTAGTAACCCAGGGACAGGGGACTATGGCTACACCTTC. It yields the protein CASSNPGTGDYGYTF. The full variable domain, rest sourced from reference TRBV19 and TRBJ1-2, is DGGITQSPKYLFRKEGQNVTLSCEQNLNHDAMYWYRQDPGQGLRLIYYSQIVNDFQKGDIAEGYSVSREKKESFPLTVTSAQKNPTAFYLCASSNPGTGDYGYTFGSGTRLTVV.

The rearrangement links TRBV15 to TRBJ2-3; D possibly corresponds to TRBD2 (6 bases). Germline loops: CDR1 LNHNV, CDR2 YYDKDF (reference sequence). This CDR3 is 16 amino acids long. The V end lost 2 bases, the J end lost 1 base, and 13 bases lay between the germline ends. In DNA form, the CDR3 reads TGTGCCACCAGCAGACGAAGACTAGTCGGCACAGATACGCAGTATTTT. Its protein product is CATSRRRLVGTDTQYF.

V usage is TRBV6-4 and J usage is TRBJ2-3, with TRBD2 matching over 14 bases. Germline V gene data show CDR1 as MRHNA and CDR2 as SNTAGT. V shed 8 bases and J 4 bases; nucleotides not matched to a gene: 5. CDR3 size: 15 residues. The DNA for the CDR3 is TGTGCCAGCCAGGGACTAGCGGGGGCATCAGATACGCAGTATTTT. This encodes CASQGLAGASDTQYF.

The chain recombines TRBV30 with TRBJ2-6; the D is unclear. Germline V lookup: CDR1 GTSNPN, CDR2 SVGIG (reference sequence). The CDR3 consists of 13 residues. V lost 0 bases, J lost 4 bases, and 4 bases lay in between. CDR3 sequence reads: CAWSVPGANVLTF. In DNA, the CDR3 is TGTGCCTGGAGTGTACCCGGGGCCAACGTCCTGACTTTC.

This chain uses TRBV30 with TRBJ1-6, with D perhaps matching TRBD1 (5 bases). Germline lookup yields CDR1 GTSNPN and CDR2 SVGIG (reference sequence). The germline V and J ends were trimmed by 0 bases and 10 bases, with 16 bases remaining between them. This CDR3 spans 15 amino acids. CDR3 in amino acids: CAWSVLFLRDSPLHF. CDR3 coding DNA: TGTGCCTGGAGTGTACTTTTCCTCAGGGACTCACCCCTCCACTTT.

This sequence joins TRBV6-8 and TRBJ2-2; no firm D call. The germline CDR1 and CDR2 sequences are MNHGY and SAAAGT. This CDR3 has 12 amino acids. Trimming shortened V by 8 bases and J by 0 bases, and 4 bases separated the two germline ends. CDR3 sequence (DNA): TGTGCCAGCTACACGAACACCGGGGAGCTGTTTTTT. Its translation is CASYTNTGELFF.

The chain recombines TRBV6-7 with TRBJ2-5; 9 bases align to TRBD2. TRBV6-7 is known as an ORF, though its function is uncertain. This CDR3 comprises 14 residues. Trimming at V came to 9 bases and at J to 5 bases, leaving 10 bases not matched to a gene. This CDR3 reads CASRCGRACETQYF. In DNA, the CDR3 is TGTGCCAGTCGATGCGGGAGGGCATGCGAGACCCAGTACTTC.

The rearrangement joins TRBV19 to TRBJ1-5; tentatively, D is TRBD1 (6 bases). Germline loops: CDR1 LNHDA, CDR2 SQIVND (reference sequence). Trimming left V 6 bases short and J 4 bases short, with 22 bases between. There are 17 residues in the CDR3. CDR3 sequence reads: CASRNLRGGAGNQPQHF. The CDR3, as DNA: TGTGCCAGTAGAAACCTCCGGGGGGGCGCAGGGAATCAGCCCCAGCATTTT.

The CDR3 loop reads CASRPGTGANYGYTF. For the CDR3, the DNA is TGTGCCAGCAGACCCGGGACAGGAGCTAACTATGGCTACACCTTC. V usage is TRBV6-8 and J usage is TRBJ1-2; 8 nucleotides line up with TRBD1. Germline assignment: CDR1 MNHGY and CDR2 SAAAGT. CDR3 size: 15 residues. The V and J ends lost 6 bases and 0 bases, in that order; junction bases with no gene match: 6.

V usage is TRBV12-5 and J usage is TRBJ2-3; D gene uncertain. Trimming left V 3 bases short and J 2 bases short, with 6 bases between. This CDR3 spans 13 amino acids. Germline V CDR1 and CDR2: LGHNT, FRNRAP. The DNA of the CDR3 is TGTGCTAGTGGTTTTAGGGACACAGATACGCAGTATTTT. Residues: CASGFRDTDTQYF.

This rearrangement joins TRBV28 to TRBJ1-5; D unclear. This CDR3 comprises 13 residues. V was pared by 7 bases and J by 9 bases, with 16 bases between. The germline CDR1 and CDR2 sequences are MDHEN and SYDVKM. The CDR3 coding sequence is TGTGCCAGCAATAAGAGGAGTGGTCGGCCCCAGCATTTT. Translating it yields CASNKRSGRPQHF.

This chain links TRBV6-8 with TRBJ1-2; D is uncertain. Germline CDR1 and CDR2: MNHGY and SAAAGT. The CDR3 is 12 residues long. Trimming shortened V by 5 bases and J by 8 bases, and 12 bases separated the two germline ends. In DNA form, the CDR3 reads TGTGCCAGCAGTGCGGACCAGGAGGGCTACACCTTC. Translation: CASSADQEGYTF.

CDR3: CASSIDLEEEGYTF. The DNA for the CDR3 is TGTGCCAGTAGTATAGATCTAGAGGAGGAGGGCTACACCTTC. The rearrangement links TRBV19 to TRBJ1-2; unclear D gene. The CDR3 consists of 14 residues. Germline values: CDR1 LNHDA, CDR2 SQIVND (reference sequence). The V end lost 0 bases, the J end lost 8 bases, and 13 bases lay between the germline ends. The full variable domain, with the rest looked up from reference TRBV19 and TRBJ1-2, is DGGITQSPKYLFRKEGQNVTLSCEQNLNHDAMYWYRQDPGQGLRLIYYSQIVNDFQKGDIAEGYSVSREKKESFPLTVTSAQKNPTAFYLCASSIDLEEEGYTFGSGTRLTVV.

This clone was observed once. V and J are TRBV11-3 and TRBJ1-2; 7 positions agree with TRBD1. Germline CDR1 reads SGHNT; CDR2 reads YENEEA. J lost 0 bases, V lost 5 bases, and 12 bases had no gene match. This CDR3 comprises 17 residues. The CDR3: CASSRDREPIANYGYTF. The CDR3, as DNA: TGTGCCAGCAGCCGAGACAGGGAGCCAATCGCTAACTATGGCTACACCTTC.

The V call is TRBV11-3, the J call TRBJ1-4; D uncertain. The CDR3 runs 14 residues. Per the germline V gene, CDR1 is SGHNT and CDR2 is YENEEA. With 1 base removed from V and 7 bases from J, the gap between germline ends came to 10 bases. The chain's CDR3 is CASSLGPRREKLFF. CDR3 nucleotides: TGTGCCAGCAGCTTAGGGCCACGCCGTGAAAAACTGTTTTTT.

This chain links TRBV9 with TRBJ2-7; no reliable D call. This CDR3 has 12 residues. Germline values: CDR1 SGDLS, CDR2 YYNGEE. Deletions cut 5 bases from V and 3 bases from J, with 9 bases between. The CDR3 DNA reads as TGTGCCAGCAGACGGACGGACTACGAGCAGTACTTC. Protein: CASRRTDYEQYF.